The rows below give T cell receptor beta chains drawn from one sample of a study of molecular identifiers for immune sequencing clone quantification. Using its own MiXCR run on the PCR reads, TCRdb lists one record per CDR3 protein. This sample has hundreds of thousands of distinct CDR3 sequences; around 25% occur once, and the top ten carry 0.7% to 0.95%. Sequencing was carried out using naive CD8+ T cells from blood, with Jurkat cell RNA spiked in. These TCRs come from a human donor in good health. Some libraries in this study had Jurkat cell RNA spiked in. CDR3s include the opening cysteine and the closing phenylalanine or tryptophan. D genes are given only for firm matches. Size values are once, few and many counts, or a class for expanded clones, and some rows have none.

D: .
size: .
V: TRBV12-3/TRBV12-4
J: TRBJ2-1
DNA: TGTACCAGCAGCCGGGACAATGAGCAGTTCTTC
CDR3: CTSSRDNEQFF

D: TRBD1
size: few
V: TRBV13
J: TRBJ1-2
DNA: TGTGCCAGCAGCGTGATGGGACAGGGGGCAGATGGCTACACCTTC
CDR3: CASSVMGQGADGYTF

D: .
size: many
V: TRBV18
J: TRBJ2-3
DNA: TGTGCCAGCTCACCCGTTCGACAGGACACAGATACGCAGTATTTT
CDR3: CASSPVRQDTDTQYF

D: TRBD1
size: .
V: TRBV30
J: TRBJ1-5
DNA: TGTGCCTGGAGTCAGGGGGCTCCCAATCAGCCCCAGCATTTT
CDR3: CAWSQGAPNQPQHF

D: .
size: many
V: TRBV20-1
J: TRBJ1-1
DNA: TGCAGTGCCCCGGACATTACTGAAGCTTTCTTT
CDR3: CSAPDITEAFF

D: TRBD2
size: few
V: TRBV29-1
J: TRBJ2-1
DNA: TGCAGCGTTCCTCCGGGACTAGCGGGATTCTATGAGCAGTTCTTC
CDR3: CSVPPGLAGFYEQFF

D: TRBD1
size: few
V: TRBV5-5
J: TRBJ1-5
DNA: TGTGCCAGCAGCTCCGGACAGGGGGCTGGATGGCAGCCCCAGCATTTT
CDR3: CASSSGQGAGWQPQHF

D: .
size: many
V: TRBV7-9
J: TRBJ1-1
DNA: TGTGCCAGCATCGCGGGCCAAAATATGAACACTGAAGCTTTCTTT
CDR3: CASIAGQNMNTEAFF

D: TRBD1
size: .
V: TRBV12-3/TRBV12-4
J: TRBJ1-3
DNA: TGTGCCAGCAGTGCCCCCAAGGGGGCGATCGTAAACACCATATATTTT
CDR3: CASSAPKGAIVNTIYF

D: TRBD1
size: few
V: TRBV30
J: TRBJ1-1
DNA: TGTGCCTGGGACCAGGACAGGGCCCTAACGGGAGCTTTCTTT
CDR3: CAWDQDRALTGAFF

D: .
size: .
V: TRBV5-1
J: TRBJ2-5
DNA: TGCGCCAGCGGCTTCGGGGCAGGGCAAGAGACCCAGTACTTC
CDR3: CASGFGAGQETQYF

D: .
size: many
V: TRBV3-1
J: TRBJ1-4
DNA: TGTGCCAGCAGCCGACGTCGTGGCGGGCCCACTAATGAAAAACTGTTTTTT
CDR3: CASSRRRGGPTNEKLFF

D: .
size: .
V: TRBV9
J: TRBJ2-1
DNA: TGTGCCAGCAGCAGCCGAGACACTACCCTTGGTGAGCAGTTCTTC
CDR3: CASSSRDTTLGEQFF

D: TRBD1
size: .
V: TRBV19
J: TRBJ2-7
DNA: TGTGCCAGTACCCCAACCCCGGGACAGGGACCCGGGTACTTC
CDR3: CASTPTPGQGPGYF

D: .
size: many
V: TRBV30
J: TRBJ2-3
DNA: TGTGCCTGGAGTGTCCAGGGGACAGATACGCAGTATTTT
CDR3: CAWSVQGTDTQYF

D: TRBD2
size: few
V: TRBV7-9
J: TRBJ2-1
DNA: TGTGCCAGCAGCTTTGCCGGACAAGCGGGAGGGTTCTACAATGAGCAGTTCTTC
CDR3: CASSFAGQAGGFYNEQFF

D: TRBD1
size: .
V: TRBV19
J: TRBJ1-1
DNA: TGTGCCAGTAGTGCCGGGACAGGCGCCACTGAAGCTTTCTTT
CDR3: CASSAGTGATEAFF

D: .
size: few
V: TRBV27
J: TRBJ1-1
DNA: TGTGCCAGCAGTTCACGTCGGGTAACTGAAGCTTTCTTT
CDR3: CASSSRRVTEAFF

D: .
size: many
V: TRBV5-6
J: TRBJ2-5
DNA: TGTGCCAGCAGCTTGTGGGCCGCGGGTTACGAAGAGACCCAGTACTTC
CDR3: CASSLWAAGYEETQYF

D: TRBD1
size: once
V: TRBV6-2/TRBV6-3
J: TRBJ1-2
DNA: TGTGCCAGGAAAATCCGGGACAGGATCTATGGCTACACCTTC
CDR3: CARKIRDRIYGYTF

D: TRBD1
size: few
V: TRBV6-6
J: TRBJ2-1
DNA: TGTGCCAGCAGTGCACGGACAGGGGGCGCAAATGGGGATGAGCAGTTCTTC
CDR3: CASSARTGGANGDEQFF

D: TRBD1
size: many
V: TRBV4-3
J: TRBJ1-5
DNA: TGCGCCAGCAGCCAAGATTTGGGGACCGGGACAGGATACAATCAGCCCCAGCATTTT
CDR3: CASSQDLGTGTGYNQPQHF

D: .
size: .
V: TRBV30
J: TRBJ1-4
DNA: TGTGCCTGGAGCCAGGGGTTGCGTGAAAAACTGTTTTTT
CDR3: CAWSQGLREKLFF

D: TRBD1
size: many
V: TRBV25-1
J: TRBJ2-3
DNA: TGTGCCAGCGGCCGTTTAGGGGGCCCAGATACGCAGTATTTT
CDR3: CASGRLGGPDTQYF

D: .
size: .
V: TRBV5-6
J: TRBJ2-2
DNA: TGTGCCAGCAGCTTTGATGCGTTAGGGGAGCTGTTATTT
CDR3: CASSFDALGELLF

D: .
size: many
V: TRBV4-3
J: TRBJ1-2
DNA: TGCGCCAGCAGCCAAGATTGGCAGGGGTACTATGGCTACACCTTC
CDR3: CASSQDWQGYYGYTF